This T cell receptor beta chain comes out of a study of CD8 T cells in Susac syndrome. Germline CDR1 and CDR2: SEHNR and FQNEAQ (reference sequence). Trimming took 4 bases from V and 7 from J, leaving 16 bases between them. The CDR3 extends over 14 amino acids. Random hexamers were used to reverse transcribe an amount of roughly 0.45 to 1 ug RNA. MiXCR, run by TCRdb on the immunoSEQ multiplex PCR reads, gives a single entry per CDR3 protein. The table has about 130,000 distinct CDR3 sequences, about 93% seen once. The sequenced sample was CD8+ T cells from PBMCs. The sequence was obtained from a human donor with Susac syndrome. The rearrangement links TRBV7-9 to TRBJ1-1; D unresolved. The CDR3 here is CASSSYRSPLEAFF. The CDR3 nucleotides are TGTGCCAGCAGCTCATACCGATCACCGCTTGAAGCTTTCTTT.